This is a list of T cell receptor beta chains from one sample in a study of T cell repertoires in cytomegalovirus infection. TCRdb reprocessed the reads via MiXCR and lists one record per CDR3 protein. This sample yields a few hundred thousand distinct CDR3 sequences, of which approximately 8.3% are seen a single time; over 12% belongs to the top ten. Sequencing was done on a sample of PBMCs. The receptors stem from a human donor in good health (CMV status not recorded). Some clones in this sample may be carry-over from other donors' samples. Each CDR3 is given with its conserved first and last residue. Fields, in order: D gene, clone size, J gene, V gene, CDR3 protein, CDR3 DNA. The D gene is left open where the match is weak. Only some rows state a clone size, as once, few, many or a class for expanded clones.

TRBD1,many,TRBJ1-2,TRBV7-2,CASSGETGPYTF,TGTGCCAGCAGCGGGGAGACAGGGCCCTACACCTTC
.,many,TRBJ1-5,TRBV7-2,CASSARGGVGNQPQHF,TGTGCCAGCAGCGCACGCGGGGGCGTGGGCAATCAGCCCCAGCATTTT
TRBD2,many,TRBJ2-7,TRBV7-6,CASSQFPSRLAGLDEQYF,TGTGCCAGCAGCCAATTCCCCAGTCGGCTAGCGGGATTGGACGAGCAGTACTTC
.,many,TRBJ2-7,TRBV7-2,CASSYGPGQYF,TGTGCCAGCAGCTATGGACCGGGGCAGTACTTC
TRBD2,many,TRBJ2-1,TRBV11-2,CASSPTSGRIYNEQFF,TGTGCCAGCAGCCCTACTAGCGGGAGGATCTACAATGAGCAGTTCTTC
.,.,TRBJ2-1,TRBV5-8,CASSAFAGSSYNEQFF,TGTGCCAGCAGCGCGTTTGCGGGAAGTTCCTACAATGAGCAGTTCTTC
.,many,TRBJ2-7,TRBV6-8,CASSYDRWVGEQYF,TGTGCCAGCAGTTACGATAGATGGGTAGGCGAGCAGTACTTC
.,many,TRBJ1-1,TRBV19,CASSIAYPGDGTEAFF,TGTGCCAGTAGTATAGCTTATCCGGGGGACGGAACTGAAGCTTTCTTT
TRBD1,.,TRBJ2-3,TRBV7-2,CASQQLRTGVDGSLVADTQYF,TGTGCCAGCCAGCAGCTTAGGACAGGGGTTGATGGTAGTCTTGTCGCAGATACGCAGTATTTT
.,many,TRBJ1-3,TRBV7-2,CASSLRGNTIYF,TGTGCCAGCAGCTTAAGAGGAAACACCATATATTTT
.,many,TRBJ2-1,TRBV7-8,CASYPWTSYNEQFF,TGTGCCAGCTACCCTTGGACCTCCTACAATGAGCAGTTCTTC
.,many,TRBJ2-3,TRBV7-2,CASSPVAQGGTQYF,TGTGCCAGCAGCCCGGTCGCTCAGGGTGGTACGCAGTATTTT
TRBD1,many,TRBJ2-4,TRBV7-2,CASTAGGLNIQYF,TGTGCCAGCACCGCAGGGGGCTTAAACATTCAGTACTTC
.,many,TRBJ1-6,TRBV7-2,CASCQDYNSPLHF,TGTGCCAGCTGTCAGGATTATAATTCACCCCTCCACTTT
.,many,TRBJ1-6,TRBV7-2,CASSLYGAYNSPLHF,TGTGCCAGCAGCTTATATGGGGCGTACAATTCACCCCTCCACTTT
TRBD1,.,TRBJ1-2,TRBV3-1,CASSPDRAPNYGYTF,TGTGCCAGCAGCCCGGACAGGGCCCCTAACTATGGCTACACCTTC
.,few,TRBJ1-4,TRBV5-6,CASSLTGVGGEKLFF,TGTGCCAGCAGCTTGACGGGAGTCGGAGGTGAAAAACTGTTTTTT
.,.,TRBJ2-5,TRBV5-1,CASSPGRHQETQYF,TGCGCCAGCAGCCCCGGACGTCACCAAGAGACCCAGTACTTC
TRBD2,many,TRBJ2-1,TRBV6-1,CASSTGTSGSNEQFF,TGTGCCAGCAGTACCGGGACTAGCGGGAGCAATGAGCAGTTCTTC
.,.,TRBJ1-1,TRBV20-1,CSARDLRNLNTEAFF,TGCAGTGCTAGAGATCTTAGAAACTTGAACACTGAAGCTTTCTTT
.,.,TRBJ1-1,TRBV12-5,CASGPGTGYTEAFF,TGTGCTAGTGGACCCGGGACGGGTTACACTGAAGCTTTCTTT
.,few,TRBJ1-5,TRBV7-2,CASRVEPNQPQHF,TGTGCCAGCAGGGTGGAACCTAATCAGCCCCAGCATTTT
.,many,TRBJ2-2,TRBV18,CASSPRDDTTGELFF,TGTGCCAGCTCACCTCGGGACGACACGACCGGGGAGCTGTTTTTT
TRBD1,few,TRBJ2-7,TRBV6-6,CASSYLEGAEQYF,TGTGCCAGCAGTTATTTAGAGGGGGCCGAGCAGTACTTC
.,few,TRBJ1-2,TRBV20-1,CSAREVYGYTF,TGCAGTGCTAGAGAAGTCTATGGCTACACCTTC
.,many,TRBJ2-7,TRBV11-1,CASSLSAGHSYEQYF,TGTGCCAGCAGCTTATCGGCAGGTCACTCCTACGAGCAGTACTTC